The present entry profiles one T cell receptor beta chain with its context. The protocol was immunoSEQ multiplex PCR, while the TCRdb copy is restricted to in-frame clones and leaves out a portion. The sample consists of a few hundred thousand clones, about 86% of them appearing once. This sample is drawn from a study of blood T cell repertoires in COVID-19. The ends were cut back, 6 bases at V and 8 bases at J, with 10 bases in the middle. This CDR3 is built from 11 residues. This chain links TRBV12-3 or TRBV12-4 with TRBJ1-2; D uncertain. Sequencing was carried out using PBMCs or T cells enriched from blood (not recorded which). The sequence was collected from a woman aged 40 to 55 with acute COVID-19. The CDR3 region has the DNA TGTGCCAGCAGCCTACCTCCAGGCTACACCTTC. This codes for CASSLPPGYTF.